A single sample gave rise to the 21 T cell receptor beta chains below, sequenced in a study of T cells in Graves' hyperthyroidism and ophthalmopathy. There were TCR beta CDR3 regions amplified from RNA transcripts. The HTBI set primed first-round TCR CDR3 RT-PCR. TCRdb analysed the multiplex PCR reads with MiXCR anew, one entry per CDR3 protein. The table has fewer than 300,000 distinct CDR3 sequences, about 15% seen once. Sequenced material: blood. These receptors were collected from a woman aged 50 to 65 with Graves' hyperthyroidism that later progressed to Graves' ophthalmopathy.

This clonotype was detected many times. The rearrangement joins TRBV20-1 to TRBJ2-1, with D maybe TRBD2 (6 bases). There are 12 residues in the CDR3. The V gene lost 5 bases and the J gene lost 4 bases, with 9 bases spanning the gap. The germline V gene has CDR1 DFQATT and CDR2 SNEGSKA (reference sequence). The DNA for the CDR3 is TGCAGTGCTCTCCTAGCGTACAATGAGCAGTTCTTC. It specifies CSALLAYNEQFF.

Concerning this clonotype: A much larger clone lies a single base off, so this may be a read error. The J gene is TRBJ2-1, the V gene TRBV7-3; D gene unclear. V was cut by 2 bases and J by 9 bases, with 5 bases left in between. This CDR3 has 11 amino acids. Germline V CDR1 and CDR2: SGHTA, FQGTGA. The CDR3 DNA is TGTGCCAGCAGCTTATGGGGTGAGCAGTTCTTC. This gives the protein CASSLWGEQFF.

A few counts support this clonotype. The gene calls are TRBV20-1 and TRBJ2-1; tentatively, D is TRBD2 (5 bases). The V gene lost 4 bases and the J gene lost 7 bases, with 20 bases spanning the gap. The V gene's germline CDR1 is DFQATT and CDR2 SNEGSKA (reference sequence). The CDR3 is 15 residues long. The CDR3 loop is CSATRTGGRGNEQFF. The CDR3 region has the DNA TGCAGTGCTACTCGTACGGGCGGCCGGGGTAATGAGCAGTTCTTC.

A single count supports this clonotype. This may arise from a read error, as a much more abundant clone is one base away. The V gene is TRBV7-3, the J gene TRBJ2-7, with 8 bases that match TRBD2. Germline-derived CDR1 and CDR2 are SGHTA and FQGTGA. The CDR3 runs to 15 residues. CDR3 sequence (DNA): TGTGCCAGCGGCTTAGTGGGACTAGTAACTTACGAGCAGTACTTC. It encodes CASGLVGLVTYEQYF.

The chain employs TRBV5-4 and TRBJ1-1; D is undetermined. The germline gives CDR1 SGHNT, CDR2 YYREEE (reference sequence). This CDR3 is built from 13 residues. V dropped 7 bases and J dropped 3 bases, with 13 bases sitting between them. The CDR3 DNA sequence: TGTGCCAGCCGTACCCCGGGTGACACTGAAGCTTTCTTT. Its protein product is CASRTPGDTEAFF.

This clonotype was counted between two and nine times. The chain has TRBV9 and TRBJ2-5; 10 bases line up with TRBD2. CDR1 and CDR2 (germline): SGDLS, YYNGEE. After removal of 3 bases from V and 5 bases from J, the junction contained 7 bases not matched to a gene. The CDR3 extends over 15 amino acids. CDR3 amino acids: CASSEASGRDETQYF. In DNA form, the CDR3 reads TGTGCCAGCAGCGAGGCCAGCGGGAGGGATGAGACCCAGTACTTC.

This clonotype was observed at least ten times. The J gene is TRBJ2-5, the V gene TRBV4-1, with D unresolved. The V gene's germline CDR1 is MGHRA and CDR2 YSYEKL. Trimming took 3 bases from V and 0 from J, leaving 8 bases between them. The CDR3 has 14 amino acids. The CDR3: CASSHVDNQETQYF. The CDR3 region has the DNA TGCGCCAGCAGCCATGTAGATAACCAAGAGACCCAGTACTTC.

This clonotype was observed a handful of times. This chain links TRBV5-1 with TRBJ2-5; D may be TRBD1 (6 bases). The CDR3 runs to 15 residues. In germline, CDR1 is SGHRS, CDR2 YFSETQ. Trimming removed 1 base at V and 2 bases at J, with 12 bases between. The chain's CDR3 is CASSLLGTGQETQYF. The CDR3 DNA follows: TGCGCCAGCAGCTTGTTAGGAACAGGGCAAGAGACCCAGTACTTC.

This clonotype was found many times. The chain links TRBV27 to TRBJ2-3; D call uncertain. CDR3 length: 15 residues. Germline V gives CDR1 MNHEY, CDR2 SMNVEV (reference sequence). With 5 bases removed from V and 0 bases from J, the gap between germline ends came to 12 bases. CDR3 bases: TGTGCCAGCAGTCTACAGCCTACTAGCACAGATACGCAGTATTTT. Protein sequence: CASSLQPTSTDTQYF.

This clonotype was detected ten times or more. The chain recombines TRBV5-1 with TRBJ2-5; 14 positions match TRBD2. This CDR3 has 15 amino acids. The J segment lost 4 bases and the V segment lost 4 bases, leaving 3 bases of the junction unmatched. CDR1 is SGHRS, CDR2 YFSETQ, per germline. The CDR3 sequence: CASSTGLAGAETQYF. The CDR3, as DNA: TGCGCCAGCAGCACGGGACTAGCGGGAGCAGAGACCCAGTACTTC.

A word on this clonotype: A read error is possible here, since a much larger clone lies one base away. This chain connects TRBV6-1 to TRBJ2-3; 8 bases line up with TRBD2. The CDR3 is 15 amino acids. The V gene's germline CDR1 is MNHNS and CDR2 SASEGT. Unmatched junction bases numbered 12, after V lost 10 bases and J lost 3 bases. CDR3 DNA: TGTGCCACCGGCGATTTGGCGGGAGGAACAGATACGCAGTATTTT. This codes for CATGDLAGGTDTQYF.

A few counts support this clonotype. The chain recombines TRBV10-3 with TRBJ1-2; the match to TRBD1 covers 7 bases. The trim removed 4 bases at V and 7 bases at J, leaving 9 bases unmatched. The germline gives CDR1 ENHRY, CDR2 SYGVKD. There are 14 residues in the CDR3. The CDR3 loop reads CAISGEAGGPGYTF. DNA for the CDR3: TGTGCCATCAGTGGGGAAGCAGGGGGGCCTGGCTACACCTTC.

As regards this clonotype: A read error may explain this, as a much larger clone is one base away. The genes are TRBV5-1 and TRBJ1-2, with 7 bases that match TRBD1. This CDR3 has 13 amino acids. Germline assignment: CDR1 SGHRS and CDR2 YFSETQ. This CDR3 reads CANREGTDDGYTF. Here the CDR3 DNA reads TGTGCCAACAGGGAAGGGACAGATGATGGCTACACCTTC.

This clonotype was counted many times. V and J are TRBV11-2 and TRBJ2-7; 9 nucleotides agree with TRBD1. The V gene's germline CDR1 is SGHAT and CDR2 FQNNGV. The CDR3 is 16 residues long. Unmatched junction bases numbered 8, after V lost 4 bases and J lost 1 base. CDR3 sequence: CASSSDRDRASYEQYF. The CDR3 bases are TGTGCCAGCAGCTCGGACCGGGACAGGGCTTCCTACGAGCAGTACTTC.

The chain combines TRBV4-1 with TRBJ1-4; D gene ambiguous. This CDR3 has 14 amino acids. Germline assignment: CDR1 MGHRA and CDR2 YSYEKL. Trimming pared 4 bases from V and 5 bases from J, leaving 11 bases between. The CDR3 loop reads CASSPPTENEKLFF. As DNA, the CDR3 is TGCGCCAGCAGCCCCCCAACGGAGAATGAAAAACTGTTTTTT.

This clonotype has at least ten counts. The chain couples TRBV7-8 to TRBJ2-2; D uncertain. Trimming cost V 0 bases and J 0 bases, with 17 bases left between them. Germline lookup yields CDR1 SGHVS and CDR2 FQNEAQ. The CDR3 contains 19 residues. CDR3: CASSLAYTPPWANTGELFF. CDR3 DNA: TGTGCCAGCAGCTTAGCCTACACACCCCCTTGGGCGAACACCGGGGAGCTGTTTTTT.

A few counts support this clonotype. This chain connects TRBV6-1 to TRBJ2-2; weak D call: TRBD1 (6 bases). This CDR3 is 16 amino acids long. Germline V gives CDR1 MNHNS, CDR2 SASEGT. The V end lost 6 bases, the J end lost 0 bases, and 14 bases lay between the germline ends. The CDR3 sequence: CASRPLDRPNTGELFF. The DNA for the CDR3 is TGTGCCAGCAGACCCTTAGACAGGCCGAACACCGGGGAGCTGTTTTTT.

This clonotype was recorded a few times. The chain links TRBV6-1 to TRBJ2-1; D not certain. V lost 6 bases, J lost 0 bases, and 15 bases lay in between. The germline V gene encodes CDR1 MNHNS and CDR2 SASEGT. The CDR3 runs to 16 residues. As DNA, the CDR3 is TGTGCCAGCAGCGCCGTAGGTGGGATCTCCTACAATGAGCAGTTCTTC. Its translation is CASSAVGGISYNEQFF.

This clonotype was detected many times. V gene TRBV3-1 combines with J gene TRBJ1-1, with D tentatively TRBD1 (5 bases). Germline V lookup: CDR1 LGHDT, CDR2 YNNKEL (reference sequence). V lost 4 bases and J lost 1, with 10 bases in between. The CDR3 has 14 residues. Here the CDR3 reads CASSLGTKNTEAFF. The CDR3 DNA follows: TGTGCCAGCAGCCTGGGGACGAAGAACACTGAAGCTTTCTTT.

This chain links TRBV5-4 with TRBJ2-1; 9 positions agree with TRBD1. Germline V gene lookup returns CDR1 SGHNT and CDR2 YYREEE (reference sequence). Trimming at V came to 6 bases and at J to 5 bases, leaving 9 bases not matched to a gene. The CDR3 has 15 residues. The DNA for the CDR3 is TGTGCCAGCATCGACAGGACAGGGGTAGACAATGAGCAGTTCTTC. Its translation: CASIDRTGVDNEQFF.

This clonotype has a handful of counts. This chain connects TRBV5-1 to TRBJ1-3; 8 bases match TRBD1. Germline-derived CDR1 and CDR2 are SGHRS and YFSETQ. Unmatched junction bases numbered 15, after V lost 3 bases and J lost 4 bases. The CDR3 is 18 residues long. In DNA form, the CDR3 reads TGCGCCAGCAGCTACTACTTCATTACAGGGGGGTCGGGAAACACCATATATTTT. Protein sequence: CASSYYFITGGSGNTIYF.